This T cell receptor beta chain was identified in a study of CD8 T cells in ankylosing spondylitis. Findings and limits, study-wide: Previously reported in reactive arthritis synovial fluid and blood were some of the motif variants. What seemed typical of ankylosing spondylitis blood was a TCR beta motif built from about 8 highly homologous variants. Clones linked to disease were reported to show significant enrichment in matched ankylosing spondylitis synovial fluid.

In its sample, this clonotype was seen many times. Its specificity is unknown. Trimming pared 4 bases from V and 3 bases from J, leaving 7 bases between. CDR1 and CDR2 (germline): DFQATT, SNEGSKA (reference sequence). This CDR3 has 11 amino acids. Scientists made TCR beta libraries using quantitative 5'-RACE with molecular barcodes. TCRdb passed the 5' RACE reads through MiXCR, listing each CDR3 protein once. The sample comprises about 840,000 distinct CDR3 sequences, about 11% of which are singletons, and roughly 0.51% rests with the top ten. The sequencing input was blood, either unsorted or a sorted T cell fraction (not recorded which). The chain joins TRBV20-1 to TRBJ2-7; D remains unclear. This receptor was obtained from a male donor with ankylosing spondylitis. CDR3 nucleotides: TGCAGTGCTATGCCCCACTACGAGCAGTACTTC. Its protein is CSAMPHYEQYF.